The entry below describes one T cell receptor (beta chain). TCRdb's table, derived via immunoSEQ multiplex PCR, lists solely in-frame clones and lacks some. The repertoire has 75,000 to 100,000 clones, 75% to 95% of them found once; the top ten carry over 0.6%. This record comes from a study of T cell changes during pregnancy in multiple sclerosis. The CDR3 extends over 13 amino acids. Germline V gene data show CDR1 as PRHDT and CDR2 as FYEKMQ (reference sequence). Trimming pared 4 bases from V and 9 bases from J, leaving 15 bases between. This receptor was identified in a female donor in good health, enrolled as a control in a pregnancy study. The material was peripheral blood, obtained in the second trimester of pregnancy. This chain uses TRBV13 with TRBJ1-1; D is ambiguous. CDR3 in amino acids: CASSSFRNRKAFF. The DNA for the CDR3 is TGTGCCAGCAGCTCCTTCCGTAACAGAAAAGCTTTCTTT.